A selection of T cell receptor beta chains follows, all from one sample in a study of shared clonotypes between healthy human individuals. Assay: immunoSEQ multiplex PCR; the TCRdb copy retains only in-frame clones and omits some. The sample holds roughly 530,000 clones; approximately 95% are singletons and the top ten take 0.05% to 0.07%. Sequencing was performed on naive CD4+ T cells sorted from blood. Source of these receptors: a woman in her twenties or thirties in good health. CDR3s leave out the opening cysteine and the closing phenylalanine or tryptophan.

V gene	J gene	CDR3 protein
TRBV27	TRBJ2-7	ASSRYGSRDEQY
TRBV28	TRBJ2-7	ASSNGLAGAYEQY
TRBV4-2	TRBJ1-6	ASSPPMSPLH
TRBV2	TRBJ1-4	ASSDRLNEKLF
TRBV27	TRBJ2-7	ASSSRRLAGDLGEQY
TRBV27	TRBJ1-1	ASSLSPGQGLTEAF
TRBV7-9	TRBJ2-3	ASSLKGLAGSDTQY
TRBV6-1	TRBJ2-7	ASSEDPDYEQY
TRBV5-6	TRBJ2-5	ASSSWRLGETQY
TRBV14	TRBJ2-1	ASSQGFLAGVDEQF
TRBV7-2	NA	ASSLVAYEQY
TRBV29-1	TRBJ1-3	SVAGTTYSGNTIY
TRBV2	TRBJ2-1	ASRGPGQGLNEQF
TRBV7-9	TRBJ2-1	ASSSQTYNEQF
TRBV7-3	TRBJ2-7	ASSSRQGGTYEQY
TRBV28	TRBJ1-4	ASSLASEKLF
TRBV19	TRBJ2-1	ASSISSGGPEVEQF
TRBV27	TRBJ1-1	ASSSQKRTAEAF
TRBV5-1	TRBJ1-2	ASSSGTETLGYT
TRBV5-1	TRBJ2-5	ASSLEETQY
TRBV19	TRBJ1-1	ASSIRGRDTEAF
TRBV10-3	TRBJ2-7	AIRGDPANSYEQY
TRBV19	TRBJ1-1	ASKRGAGGMNTEAF
TRBV11-2	TRBJ1-2	ASSLRRGTEVANYGYT
TRBV2	TRBJ2-7	ASSSPGTGVEQY
TRBV7-6	TRBJ1-3	ASSLEANSGNTIY
TRBV6-5	TRBJ2-7	ASSYGISGGPYEQY
TRBV11-2	TRBJ1-1	ASSLDYRRMNTEAF
TRBV4-1	TRBJ2-5	ASSQDRLAGGPTETQY
TRBV7-2	TRBJ2-4	ASSIPGGIAKNIQY
TRBV28	TRBJ2-2	ASLWGGRTGELF
TRBV7-2	TRBJ2-6	ASSLSSGANVLT
TRBV11-2	TRBJ1-4	ASSLEGVVEKLF
TRBV4-1	TRBJ1-6	ASSQFWSNSSLSYNSPLH
TRBV5-5	TRBJ2-7	ASSQTGTEIYEQY
TRBV18	TRBJ2-7	ASSLRTSGRVNEQY
TRBV7-6	TRBJ2-1	ASSHPRPGQGYNEQF
TRBV9	TRBJ2-3	ASSVGPLGTQY
TRBV27	TRBJ1-1	ASRLHRVLNTEAF
TRBV7-2	TRBJ2-7	ASSQAWGGASSYEQY
TRBV27	TRBJ1-1	ASSSSSGTYMNTEAF
TRBV28	NA	ASSLGELSEQY
TRBV19	TRBJ2-3	ASTRLAGSDTQY
TRBV5-1	TRBJ1-1	ASSLDTEAF
TRBV7-9	TRBJ2-1	ASSSTGTSDNEQF
TRBV19	TRBJ2-2	ASSVLDGRLNTGELF
TRBV6-4	TRBJ2-2	ASSDKDFTGELF
TRBV5-4	TRBJ2-3	ASSPDPGDTQY
TRBV6-4	TRBJ2-3	ASSDGTSGSFPDTQY
TRBV19	TRBJ2-1	ASSQWRGATEQF
TRBV5-1	TRBJ2-5	ASSLGNSGPTQETQY
TRBV10-1	TRBJ2-1	ASSYSGSDEQF
TRBV6-6	TRBJ1-3	ASSYGTGLSGNTIY
TRBV15	TRBJ2-1	ATSRAPLLNNEQF